Sequencing of this T cell receptor (beta chain) was carried out in a study of blood T cell repertoires in COVID-19. On the study more broadly: From the United States, Italy and Spain came samples of acute and convalescent COVID-19.

The CDR3 is made up of 18 amino acids. Germline V gene data show CDR1 as DFQATT and CDR2 as SNEGSKA (reference sequence). Trimming removed 3 bases from V and 2 bases from J; junction bases left unmatched: 11. Original methodology: Researchers report that nucleated cell counts were estimated from reference gene primer amplification. Here immunoSEQ multiplex PCR was the method, and the copy in TCRdb shows in-frame clones only, minus some. Clonal size and the V and J genes are those of that table, whereas D and trimming came from the DNA. The sample lists roughly 320,000 clones; approximately 86% were seen once. The sample holds one count of this clone.

Sequencing was done on a sample of peripheral blood. V gene TRBV20-1 combines with J gene TRBJ2-2, with 11 bases identical to TRBD2. The TCR comes from a man between 65 and 85 years old with acute or convalescent COVID-19. CDR3 region: CSASGLAGGEGNTGELFF. In DNA, the CDR3 is TGCAGTGCTAGTGGGCTAGCGGGGGGCGAGGGTAACACCGGGGAGCTGTTTTTT.